The 14 T cell receptor beta chains reported below all come from one sample, sequenced in a study of T cells after yellow fever vaccination. One entry per CDR3 protein results from TCRdb running MiXCR on the 5' RACE reads. The sample records some 150,000 distinct CDR3 sequences, roughly 6.7% being singletons. Sequencing used CD4+ T cells sorted from PBMCs, obtained 10 days after the yellow fever booster vaccination. The receptors were sampled from a young man who received the YFV17D yellow fever vaccine.

The V gene is TRBV5-5, the J gene TRBJ1-2, with TRBD1 identical over 11 bases. This CDR3 spans 14 amino acids. Germline CDR1 and CDR2: SGHKS and YYEKEE (reference sequence). The V and J ends lost 3 bases and 6 bases, in that order; junction bases with no gene match: 4. This CDR3 is CASSWTGGADGYTF. In DNA, the CDR3 is TGTGCCAGCAGCTGGACAGGGGGCGCGGATGGCTACACCTTC.

This clonotype was detected a few times. The chain employs TRBV21-1 and TRBJ2-7; TRBD1, as called in the table, went unchecked against the DNA. TRBV21-1 is described as a pseudogene. This CDR3 region has 15 residues. Here the CDR3 reads CASSKSPNPSNEQYF. The CDR3 nucleotides read TGTGCCAGCAGCAAAAGCCCTAACCCCTCTAACGAGCAGTACTTC.

This clonotype was recorded at least ten times. This chain joins TRBV5-1 and TRBJ1-3, with D uncertain. The V end lost 4 bases, the J end lost 0 bases, and 8 bases lay between the germline ends. CDR3 size: 14 residues. In germline, CDR1 is SGHRS, CDR2 YFSETQ. CDR3 sequence: CASSLGFSGNTIYF. The CDR3 DNA reads TGCGCCAGCAGCCTCGGGTTCTCTGGAAACACCATATATTTT.

There are many counts of this clonotype. V and J are TRBV6-2 or TRBV6-3 and TRBJ1-1; D is undetermined. V gave up 5 bases and J gave up 4 bases, with 5 bases separating them. Germline V gene lookup returns CDR1 MNHEY and CDR2 SVGEGT. The CDR3 runs 11 residues. DNA of the CDR3: TGTGCCAGCAGTGTGGGCACTGAAGCTTTCTTT. This codes for CASSVGTEAFF.

At least ten counts were recorded for this clonotype. The V call is TRBV15, the J call TRBJ2-1; 9 nucleotides match TRBD2. V was pared by 6 bases and J by 1 base, with 10 bases of the junction left unmatched. The germline gives CDR1 LNHNV, CDR2 YYDKDF (reference sequence). The CDR3 contains 17 residues. The CDR3 nucleotides are TGTGCCACCAGGGCGGCTAGCGGGATCGAGTCCTACAATGAGCAGTTCTTC. The encoded protein is CATRAASGIESYNEQFF.

Ten or more counts support this clonotype. The J gene is TRBJ2-1, the V gene TRBV21-1. TRBV21-1 is shown as a pseudogene. This CDR3 is built from 15 residues. CDR3 in DNA: TGTGCCAGCAGCAAATATGGGCAGAGCTACAATGAGCAGTTCTTC. Amino acid sequence: CASSKYGQSYNEQFF.

V gene TRBV11-2 combines with J gene TRBJ2-1, with D unclear. The V end lost 5 bases, the J end lost 8 bases, and 13 bases lay between the germline ends. The CDR3 runs 13 residues. The germline gives CDR1 SGHAT, CDR2 FQNNGV. CDR3 DNA sequence: TGTGCCAGCAGCACCCTCCTAGTCGATGAGCAGTTCTTC. Protein product: CASSTLLVDEQFF.

This clonotype was seen many times. The chain recombines TRBV20-1 with TRBJ1-4; D gene unclear. This CDR3 has 14 amino acids. Trimming pared 3 bases from V and 4 bases from J, leaving 12 bases between. Per germline, CDR1 DFQATT and CDR2 SNEGSKA (reference sequence). In DNA, the CDR3 is TGCAGTGCTAGTTTCGGCGGAGGTAATGAAAAACTGTTTTTT. Protein: CSASFGGGNEKLFF.

This clonotype occurred many times. The V call is TRBV7-2, the J call TRBJ1-1; D may be TRBD1 (6 bases). Looked up from germline, CDR1 is SGHTA and CDR2 is FQGNSA. V dropped 4 bases and J dropped 4 bases, with 13 bases sitting between them. The length of the CDR3 is 14 residues. The CDR3 protein is CASSWSGVRTEAFF. CDR3 nucleotides: TGTGCCAGCAGCTGGTCAGGGGTCCGCACTGAAGCTTTCTTT.

This clonotype was found many times. The V gene is TRBV6-5, the J gene TRBJ2-2; TRBD1 matches at 7 bases. The CDR3 has 12 residues. CDR1 and CDR2 from the germline V gene are MNHEY and SVGAGI. V dropped 8 bases and J dropped 4; count of bases not matched to a gene: 1. The CDR3 DNA sequence: TGTGCCAGCGGGACAGCCACCGGGGAGCTGTTTTTT. Its protein product is CASGTATGELFF.

The chain uses TRBV29-1 and TRBJ2-5; D could derive from TRBD1 or TRBD2 (5 bases each). Germline lookup yields CDR1 SQVTM and CDR2 ANQGSEA. Deletions cut 6 bases from V and 2 bases from J, with 13 bases between. There are 13 residues in the CDR3. CDR3 region: CSVARDQQETQYF. The CDR3 DNA is TGCAGCGTCGCCCGGGACCAACAAGAGACCCAGTACTTC.

This clonotype has ten or more counts. The junction does not match germline at one end; this may be a read error. The chain joins TRBV14 to TRBJ1-1; D not resolved. The germline gives CDR1 SGHDN, CDR2 FVKESK. This CDR3 region has 11 residues. The CDR3 DNA is TGTGCCAGCAGCCAAGAATCGACTATAATCTTT. Its protein product is CASSQESTIIF.

At least ten counts were recorded for this clonotype. J is TRBJ2-1 and V is TRBV5-1; 7 bases are shared with TRBD2. The CDR3 consists of 14 residues. After removal of 2 bases from V and 3 bases from J, the junction contained 2 bases not matched to a gene. Germline V gives CDR1 SGHRS, CDR2 YFSETQ. The CDR3: CASSFGEGYNEQFF. The CDR3 coding sequence is TGCGCCAGCAGCTTTGGGGAGGGCTACAATGAGCAGTTCTTC. Filled out from reference TRBV5-1 and TRBJ2-1, the complete variable domain reads KAGVTQTPRYLIKTRGQQVTLSCSPISGHRSVSWYQQTPGQGLQFLFEYFSETQRNKGNFPGRFSGRQFSNSRSEMNVSTLELGDSALYLCASSFGEGYNEQFFGPGTRLTVL.

This clonotype was detected many times. V is TRBV12-3 or TRBV12-4 and J is TRBJ2-7; the D gene is possibly TRBD1 (5 bases). The CDR3 loop spans 13 amino acids. Trimming removed 6 bases at V and 1 base at J, with 10 bases between. Here the CDR3 reads CASSARESYEQYF. The CDR3 DNA reads TGTGCCAGCAGCGCCAGGGAATCCTACGAGCAGTACTTC.